These 30 T cell receptor beta chains were sequenced from one sample in a study of T cells expressing NK-cell markers. TCRdb reprocessed the 5' RACE reads, keeping one entry per CDR3 protein, no DNA. Its table lists some 340,000 distinct CDR3 sequences. The material sequenced was blood T cells: a sorted CD56 or NKG2C T cell subset, CD4+ or CD8+ T cells, or bulk PBMC T cells (not recorded which). Receptor source: a man aged 18 to 69 in good health.

V is TRBV7-3 and J is TRBJ2-3; lacking DNA, the TRBD1 call made by TCRdb goes unchecked. This CDR3 is built from 12 residues. Germline V gene sequence: CDR1 SGHTA, CDR2 FQGTGA. CDR3 residues: CASSLGDGRQYF. Full variable domain (outside the CDR3, taken from reference TRBV7-3 and TRBJ2-3): GAGVSQTPSNKVTEKGKYVELRCDPISGHTALYWYRQSLGQGPEFLIYFQGTGAADDSGLPNDRFFAVRPEGSVSTLKIQRTERGDSAVYLCASSLGDGRQYFGPGTRLTVL.

This chain joins TRBV2 and TRBJ2-2; TCRdb's assignment of TRBD1 cannot be checked, as there is no DNA. CDR3 length: 17 residues. Germline V gene sequence: CDR1 SNHLY, CDR2 FYNNEI. CDR3 amino acids: CASRLPEWGPDTGELFF.

The chain carries TRBV20-1 and TRBJ2-7. This CDR3 is built from 12 residues. Germline V gene lookup returns CDR1 DFQATT and CDR2 SNEGSKA (reference sequence). This CDR3 reads CSARPDPYEQYF.

This chain uses TRBV5-5 with TRBJ2-7; TCRdb gives TRBD2 as the D gene, but with no DNA this cannot be confirmed. The CDR3 is made up of 15 amino acids. From germline, CDR1 is SGHKS and CDR2 YYEKEE (reference sequence). The CDR3 sequence is CASSFFIGPSYEQYF.

V gene TRBV6-1 combines with J gene TRBJ2-3; TCRdb names TRBD2, which stays unverified in the absence of DNA. Per the germline V gene, CDR1 is MNHNS and CDR2 is SASEGT. The CDR3 covers 18 residues. CDR3: CASSTGLAGDIYTDTQYF.

The chain joins TRBV6-5 to TRBJ2-5; TCRdb's D gene call, TRBD1, goes unchecked for lack of DNA. The CDR3 is 14 amino acids. CDR1 and CDR2 (germline): MNHEY, SVGAGI. CDR3 region: CASSWRGGQETQYF.

V usage is TRBV29-1 and J usage is TRBJ2-1; TCRdb's assignment of TRBD2 cannot be checked, as there is no DNA. The CDR3 spans 15 residues. Germline-derived CDR1 and CDR2 are SQVTM and ANQGSEA. CDR3 protein: CSVGRLAGGLNEQFF.

The chain has TRBV5-1 and TRBJ1-4. The CDR3 is 13 amino acids. The germline V gene has CDR1 SGHRS and CDR2 YFSETQ. The chain's CDR3 is CASSSLEDEKLFF.

The chain has TRBV12-3 or TRBV12-4 and TRBJ1-2; the TCRdb call, TRBD1, lacks DNA for checking. The CDR3 sequence is 15 residues long. The chain's CDR3 is CASILRTGANYGYTF.

V is TRBV6-5 and J is TRBJ2-1; absent DNA, TCRdb's TRBD1 call cannot be checked. The CDR3 sequence is 13 residues long. The germline V gene encodes CDR1 MNHEY and CDR2 SVGAGI. CDR3 amino acids: CASSSSGGGEQFF.

The chain employs TRBV9 and TRBJ2-5; the D gene TCRdb calls, TRBD1, cannot be checked with no DNA. CDR3 length: 14 residues. The germline V gene encodes CDR1 SGDLS and CDR2 YYNGEE. This CDR3 reads CASSALGGWETQYF.

The CDR3 sequence is CASTTGSAGELFF. The chain couples TRBV7-9 to TRBJ2-2; TCRdb gives TRBD1 as the D gene, but with no DNA this cannot be confirmed. CDR3 length: 13 residues. Germline V lookup: CDR1 SEHNR, CDR2 FQNEAQ (reference sequence).

The chain has TRBV11-2 and TRBJ2-7; there is no DNA to check the TCRdb D call of TRBD2. Germline values: CDR1 SGHAT, CDR2 FQNNGV. CDR3 length: 14 residues. The CDR3 here is CASSPRLAGHEQYF.

The chain joins TRBV3-1 to TRBJ2-5; the D call from TCRdb, TRBD2, cannot be confirmed without DNA. Looked up from germline, CDR1 is LGHDT and CDR2 is YNNKEL (reference sequence). The CDR3 totals 14 residues. The CDR3 reads CASSSRLAGGTQYF.

The chain employs TRBV7-7 and TRBJ2-3; TCRdb returns TRBD2, unconfirmable since there is no DNA. Germline CDR1 reads SSHAT; CDR2 reads FNYEAQ (reference sequence). CDR3 size: 13 residues. The CDR3 here is CASSAGLTDTQYF.

The J gene is TRBJ2-7, the V gene TRBV19. The V gene's germline CDR1 is LNHDA and CDR2 SQIVND (reference sequence). CDR3 size: 14 residues. This chain's CDR3 is CASSNYRESYEQYF.

This rearrangement joins TRBV18 to TRBJ2-5; lacking DNA, the TRBD2 call made by TCRdb goes unchecked. This CDR3 region has 16 residues. Germline CDR1 reads KGHSH; CDR2 reads LQKENI. Here the CDR3 reads CASSRTSGGPSETQYF.

This CDR3 is CASSYRQARTYEQYF. The chain recombines TRBV12-3 or TRBV12-4 with TRBJ2-7; TCRdb designates TRBD1, a call that cannot be tested without DNA. The length of the CDR3 is 15 residues.

V gene TRBV5-6 combines with J gene TRBJ2-4; TCRdb picks TRBD1, but there is no DNA to check that call. From germline, CDR1 is SGHDT and CDR2 YYEEEE. The CDR3 spans 14 residues. The CDR3 sequence: CASNPSGVSNIQYF.

This chain uses TRBV5-1 with TRBJ2-7. The germline V gene has CDR1 SGHRS and CDR2 YFSETQ. There are 16 residues in the CDR3. This CDR3 is CASSFALAGSSYEQYF.

The chain employs TRBV6-4 and TRBJ2-3; the TCRdb D gene call, TRBD2, has no DNA to confirm it. The length of the CDR3 is 15 residues. Germline V lookup: CDR1 MRHNA, CDR2 SNTAGT. CDR3 protein: CASSEGSGYTDTQYF.

V is TRBV7-9 and J is TRBJ2-1; TCRdb calls TRBD1, which cannot be checked without DNA. The CDR3 spans 14 residues. The germline CDR1 and CDR2 sequences are SEHNR and FQNEAQ (reference sequence). This CDR3 reads CASLLTGSYNEQFF.

This chain joins TRBV5-1 and TRBJ2-5; as DNA is missing, the TRBD1 call by TCRdb cannot be tested. The germline CDR1 and CDR2 sequences are SGHRS and YFSETQ. CDR3 length: 14 amino acids. Here the CDR3 reads CASQTGTAEETQYF.

V gene TRBV6-5 combines with J gene TRBJ2-2. The CDR3 loop spans 12 amino acids. From germline, CDR1 is MNHEY and CDR2 SVGAGI. The CDR3 here is CASSQFRGELFF.

This chain links TRBV18 with TRBJ1-1; TCRdb selects TRBD1, and the lack of DNA leaves this call unchecked. The V gene's germline CDR1 is KGHSH and CDR2 LQKENI. This CDR3 has 14 residues. The CDR3 sequence is CASQGQNMNTEAFF.

This rearrangement joins TRBV2 to TRBJ1-2. This CDR3 contains 14 residues. CDR1 SNHLY and CDR2 FYNNEI come from the germline V gene. The CDR3 sequence is CASSEQSSYYGYTF.

The chain carries TRBV2 and TRBJ1-6. The CDR3 is made up of 14 amino acids. The germline gives CDR1 SNHLY, CDR2 FYNNEI. The CDR3 reads CASRGSTTNSPLHF.

The rearrangement uses TRBV12-5 and TRBJ1-1; TCRdb's assignment of TRBD1 cannot be checked, as there is no DNA. Germline values: CDR1 LGHNT, CDR2 FRNRAP. The CDR3 covers 16 residues. The CDR3 loop is CASGLVSVDRGSEAFF.

The chain uses TRBV5-8 and TRBJ2-3; TCRdb gives TRBD1 as the D gene, but with no DNA this cannot be confirmed. Germline V gene data show CDR1 as SGHTS and CDR2 as YDEGEE. CDR3 length: 12 residues. Here the CDR3 reads CASSLIGGTQYF.

The chain employs TRBV20-1 and TRBJ1-1; the D call of TRBD1 rests on TCRdb alone, since no DNA is present to check it. Germline V gene data show CDR1 as DFQATT and CDR2 as SNEGSKA (reference sequence). This CDR3 spans 16 amino acids. CDR3 region: CSARDRGTIGRTEAFF.